What follows is one T cell receptor beta chain and its context. This entry is derived from a study of blood T cell repertoires in COVID-19. Study details: Samples of COVID-19 (acute and convalescent) were obtained from the United States, Italy and Spain.

Participants were placed into cohorts based on the clinical history they reported. Here immunoSEQ multiplex PCR was the method, and the copy in TCRdb shows in-frame clones only, minus some. In the table there are fewer than 350,000 clones, roughly 85% of which are singletons. CDR1 is WSHSY, CDR2 SAAADI, per germline. The ends were cut back, 8 bases at V and 0 bases at J, with 32 bases in the middle. The length of the CDR3 is 20 residues. The sequencing input was PBMCs or T cells enriched from blood (not recorded which). The V and J genes are TRBV10-2 and TRBJ2-7, with D tentatively TRBD2 (6 bases). The sequence derives from a woman in her forties with acute COVID-19. The CDR3 sequence: CASRPPLSAQGGMVSYEQYF. Here the CDR3 DNA reads TGCGCCAGCCGGCCCCCCCTAAGCGCCCAGGGAGGAATGGTCTCCTACGAGCAGTACTTC.